The sequence of this TCR beta chain was determined in a study of control samples from healthy donors and cancer patients. Only in-frame clones appear in the TCRdb table, and some are missing; sequencing was by immunoSEQ multiplex PCR. The repertoire holds 70,000 or so clones, around 92% seen once, with about a fifth in the top ten. This CDR3 has 15 amino acids. Germline CDR1 reads MNHEY; CDR2 reads SVGAGI. The V gene end was trimmed by 8 bases and the J gene end by 4 bases; junction bases not matched to a gene: 9. The gene calls are TRBV6-5 and TRBJ2-1, with 9 bases matching TRBD1. This TCR was recovered from a man in his fifties or sixties with lung cancer. The sample consisted of PBMCs. The CDR3 DNA sequence: TGTGCCAGCTGTCCCGGGACAGGGATGTACAATGAGCAGTTCTTC. Translating it yields CASCPGTGMYNEQFF.